Presented here are 27 T cell receptor beta chains from one specimen sequenced in a study of blood T cell repertoires in COVID-19. This table comes from immunoSEQ multiplex PCR, and its TCRdb copy is limited to in-frame clones, with some not included. Found here are 180,000 or so clones, around 87% of them singletons; the top ten hold under 3%. The sequenced material came from peripheral blood. The receptor set was obtained from a woman aged 25 to 39 with active or convalescent COVID-19.

The J gene is TRBJ1-1, the V gene TRBV7-9; 7 bases agree with TRBD1. CDR3 size: 13 residues. Trimming at V came to 5 bases and at J to 4 bases, leaving 4 bases not matched to a gene. CDR1 SEHNR and CDR2 FQNEAQ come from the germline V gene (reference sequence). This CDR3 is CASSLQGFTEAFF. The DNA of the CDR3 is TGTGCCAGCAGCCTACAGGGGTTCACTGAAGCTTTCTTT.

This chain connects TRBV6-5 to TRBJ1-6; D is ambiguous. The CDR3 runs to 13 residues. The V gene's germline CDR1 is MNHEY and CDR2 SVGAGI. Trimming shortened V by 6 bases and J by 9 bases, and 12 bases separated the two germline ends. In nucleotides, the CDR3 is TGTGCCAGCAGAGAGGGCGCGGTTTCACCCCTCCACTTT. Its translation: CASREGAVSPLHF.

The rearrangement joins TRBV27 to TRBJ2-2, with 11 bases identical to TRBD1. Germline V lookup: CDR1 MNHEY, CDR2 SMNVEV (reference sequence). Losses at the gene ends were 6 bases for V and 5 bases for J; bases not matched to a gene: 5. This CDR3 is 15 amino acids long. The CDR3 is CASRPGQGATGELFF. CDR3 coding DNA: TGTGCCAGCAGGCCTGGACAGGGGGCGACCGGGGAGCTGTTTTTT.

The chain joins TRBV18 to TRBJ2-1; D is perhaps TRBD2 (5 bases). The germline V and J ends were trimmed by 4 bases and 7 bases, with 20 bases remaining between them. Germline CDR1 is KGHSH and CDR2 is LQKENI. This CDR3 contains 16 residues. The CDR3 DNA is TGTGCCAGCTCACGGGCGAGGGCAGTTAAGGTGAATGAGCAGTTCTTC. Translating gives CASSRARAVKVNEQFF.

V gene TRBV9 combines with J gene TRBJ2-1; TRBD2 matches at 10 bases. The germline V gene has CDR1 SGDLS and CDR2 YYNGEE. There are 15 residues in the CDR3. V shed 5 bases, J shed 5 bases, and the junction held 7 bases outside the gene matches. CDR3 DNA sequence: TGTGCCAGCAGATCAGCGGGGGGGCCAGACAATGAGCAGTTCTTC. As protein: CASRSAGGPDNEQFF.

The CDR3 here is CASSLRGYNEQFF. In DNA form, the CDR3 reads TGTGCCAGCAGTTTACGGGGTTACAATGAGCAGTTCTTC. V is TRBV12-3 or TRBV12-4 and J is TRBJ2-1; the D gene is possibly TRBD2 (5 bases). V lost 2 bases and J lost 4, with 6 bases in between. The CDR3 has 13 amino acids.

This clone appeared a single time. This chain connects TRBV24-1 to TRBJ2-5; a weak D match, TRBD2 (5 bases). The germline CDR1 and CDR2 sequences are KGHDR and SFDVKD. V was clipped by 9 bases and J by 7 bases, with 20 bases between them. CDR3 length: 14 amino acids. CDR3 coding DNA: TGTGCCACCCGGCGGATAGCGCCTCCGGCGACCCAGTACTTC. Its protein is CATRRIAPPATQYF.

CDR3 bases: TGTGCCAGCAACGAGGGAATGCATGGCTACACCTTC. Its protein is CASNEGMHGYTF. The chain has TRBV9 and TRBJ1-2; no firm D call. Germline loops: CDR1 SGDLS, CDR2 YYNGEE. V was trimmed by 6 bases and J by 6 bases, leaving 12 bases between them. This CDR3 is 12 amino acids long.

The rearrangement joins TRBV6-5 to TRBJ2-2; possible D gene TRBD1, 6 bases. Germline V gives CDR1 MNHEY, CDR2 SVGAGI. The CDR3 length is 15 residues. Trimming took 6 bases from V and 1 from J, leaving 12 bases between them. CDR3 residues: CASRGAGMNTGELFF. For the CDR3, the DNA is TGTGCCAGCAGGGGGGCAGGGATGAACACCGGGGAGCTGTTTTTT.

The V gene is TRBV5-4, the J gene TRBJ2-5; 14 bases line up with TRBD2. Losses at the gene ends were 1 base for V and 5 bases for J; bases not matched to a gene: 10. There are 18 residues in the CDR3. The V gene's germline CDR1 is SGHNT and CDR2 YYREEE (reference sequence). The CDR3 protein is CASSLIGLAGGRLETQYF. CDR3 nucleotides: TGTGCCAGCAGCTTGATAGGACTAGCGGGGGGCCGGCTGGAGACCCAGTACTTC.

The chain couples TRBV27 to TRBJ2-7; 7 bases align to TRBD2. V gave up 5 bases and J gave up 1 base; unmatched junction bases: 11. Germline V gene sequence: CDR1 MNHEY, CDR2 SMNVEV (reference sequence). CDR3 length: 16 residues. CDR3 sequence reads: CASSNNPGLPSYEQYF. CDR3 DNA sequence: TGTGCCAGCAGTAACAACCCGGGACTACCTTCCTACGAGCAGTACTTC.

The genes are TRBV6-5 and TRBJ2-5, with D possibly being TRBD1 (6 bases). CDR3 length: 13 amino acids. CDR1 is MNHEY and CDR2 is SVGAGI in the germline V gene. V was cut by 5 bases and J by 5 bases, with 12 bases left in between. The CDR3 coding sequence is TGTGCCAGCAGTAGGGGGATCGGTGAGACCCAGTACTTC. The encoded protein is CASSRGIGETQYF.

This chain connects TRBV13 to TRBJ2-3; 10 nucleotides align to TRBD2. The V segment lost 3 bases and the J segment 4 bases; nucleotides outside the gene matches: 7. Germline CDR1 and CDR2: PRHDT and FYEKMQ (reference sequence). CDR3 size: 16 residues. CDR3 loop: CASSFPSSGGSDTQYF. As DNA, the CDR3 is TGTGCCAGCAGCTTTCCGTCTAGCGGGGGTTCAGATACGCAGTATTTT. Looking up the rest from reference TRBV13 and TRBJ2-3 gives the full variable domain: AAGVIQSPRHLIKEKRETATLKCYPIPRHDTVYWYQQGPGQDPQFLISFYEKMQSDKGSIPDRFSAQQFSDYHSELNMSSLELGDSALYFCASSFPSSGGSDTQYFGPGTRLTVL.

The J gene is TRBJ2-7, the V gene TRBV6-5; D remains unclear. This CDR3 comprises 12 residues. Between the trimmed V and J ends, which lost 6 bases and 6 bases, there was a span of 12 bases. Germline values: CDR1 MNHEY, CDR2 SVGAGI. The CDR3 DNA is TGTGCCAGCAGAGAGGTATTCCTCGAGCAGTACTTC. It is translated as CASREVFLEQYF.

V and J are TRBV6-4 and TRBJ2-5, with TRBD1 matching over 8 bases. The CDR3 covers 13 residues. Germline CDR1 MRHNA, CDR2 SNTAGT. Unmatched junction bases numbered 1, after V lost 2 bases and J lost 5 bases. CDR3 amino acids: CASSDDRGETQYF. Written as DNA, the CDR3 is TGTGCCAGCAGTGACGACAGGGGTGAGACCCAGTACTTC.

The chain combines TRBV6-5 with TRBJ1-1, with 8 bases matching TRBD1. Per the germline V gene, CDR1 is MNHEY and CDR2 is SVGAGI. J gave up 5 bases and V 5 bases, and 4 bases lay outside the gene matches. This CDR3 spans 13 amino acids. CDR3: CASSNRGATEAFF. CDR3 coding DNA: TGTGCCAGCAGTAACAGGGGGGCAACTGAAGCTTTCTTT.

CDR3: CASSGGVFMNTEAFF. DNA for the CDR3: TGTGCCAGCAGCGGGGGGGTCTTCATGAACACTGAAGCTTTCTTT. The chain recombines TRBV9 with TRBJ1-1, with D tentatively TRBD1 (5 bases). The CDR3 extends over 15 amino acids. From germline, CDR1 is SGDLS and CDR2 YYNGEE. V was clipped by 3 bases and J by 0 bases, with 12 bases between them.

This rearrangement joins TRBV11-2 to TRBJ2-7; 7 bases are shared with TRBD1. Germline V lookup: CDR1 SGHAT, CDR2 FQNNGV. The CDR3 length is 16 residues. After removal of 1 base from V and 1 base from J, the junction contained 7 bases not matched to a gene. CDR3 sequence: CASSLGQGVWSYEQYF. The CDR3, as DNA: TGTGCCAGCAGCTTAGGACAGGGAGTATGGTCCTACGAGCAGTACTTC.

In DNA, the CDR3 is TGTGCCAGCAGCTCGCTAGACAGGGCTAGCTCCTACGAGCAGTACTTC. This translates into CASSSLDRASSYEQYF. The rearrangement links TRBV7-8 to TRBJ2-7; TRBD1 agrees at 7 bases. Germline CDR1 reads SGHVS; CDR2 reads FQNEAQ. The trim removed 4 bases at V and 0 bases at J, leaving 9 bases unmatched. The CDR3 consists of 16 residues. Full variable domain (remainder filled in from reference TRBV7-8 and TRBJ2-7): GAGVSQSPRYKVAKRGQDVALRCDPISGHVSLFWYQQALGQGPEFLTYFQNEAQLDKSGLPSDRFFAERPEGSVSTLKIQRTQQEDSAVYLCASSSLDRASSYEQYFGPGTRLTVT.

The gene calls are TRBV5-1 and TRBJ2-7; 8 nucleotides agree with TRBD1. V lost 4 bases, J lost 2 bases, and 2 bases stayed unmatched. Germline V CDR1 and CDR2: SGHRS, YFSETQ. The CDR3 runs 13 residues. The CDR3 DNA reads TGCGCCAGCAGCGGGGACAGGACCTACGAGCAGTACTTC. It encodes CASSGDRTYEQYF. Combining the CDR3 with reference TRBV5-1 and TRBJ2-7 gives the whole variable domain KAGVTQTPRYLIKTRGQQVTLSCSPISGHRSVSWYQQTPGQGLQFLFEYFSETQRNKGNFPGRFSGRQFSNSRSEMNVSTLELGDSALYLCASSGDRTYEQYFGPGTRLTVT.

The chain has TRBV9 and TRBJ1-2; no reliable D call. Germline values: CDR1 SGDLS, CDR2 YYNGEE. The length of the CDR3 is 16 residues. The germline V and J ends were trimmed by 1 base and 4 bases, with 17 bases remaining between them. CDR3 in amino acids: CASSVTASRVSYGYTF. The CDR3 region has the DNA TGTGCCAGCAGCGTAACGGCCTCGCGGGTGTCCTATGGCTACACCTTC.

The J gene is TRBJ1-5, the V gene TRBV6-1, with D unresolved. This CDR3 is 17 amino acids long. V was pared by 2 bases and J by 2 bases, with 16 bases between. Germline V gives CDR1 MNHNS, CDR2 SASEGT. CDR3 in DNA: TGTGCCAGCAGTGAACTAGCAGGCTTTAGGGGCAATCAGCCCCAGCATTTT. Its protein is CASSELAGFRGNQPQHF.

In its sample, this clone was seen many times. This chain joins TRBV27 and TRBJ1-3; 8 nucleotides agree with TRBD1. The CDR3 contains 14 residues. Germline-derived CDR1 and CDR2 are MNHEY and SMNVEV (reference sequence). V was pared by 6 bases and J by 3 bases, with 4 bases of the junction left unmatched. The CDR3 here is CASRPRGLGNTIYF. The CDR3 DNA reads as TGTGCCAGCAGACCCAGGGGGCTTGGAAACACCATATATTTT.

This clone was seen more than once but under ten times. This chain joins TRBV12-2 and TRBJ2-7; the table calls TRBD1, which could not be checked here. TRBV12-2 is listed as a pseudogene. The CDR3 spans 13 residues. CDR3 amino acids: CASRLEQGYEQYF. CDR3 in DNA: TGTGCAAGTCGCTTAGAACAGGGCTACGAGCAGTACTTC.

The chain couples TRBV7-2 to TRBJ2-7, with 8 bases lining up with TRBD2. Trimming took 5 bases from V and 3 from J; bases not matched to a gene: 6. This CDR3 contains 14 residues. CDR1 SGHTA and CDR2 FQGNSA come from the germline V gene. CDR3 loop: CASSPGLVVYEQYF. As DNA, the CDR3 is TGTGCCAGCAGCCCGGGACTAGTGGTCTACGAGCAGTACTTC.

This rearrangement joins TRBV24-1 to TRBJ2-5; 11 bases fit TRBD2. Losses at the gene ends were 9 bases for V and 5 bases for J; bases not matched to a gene: 10. CDR3 length: 15 residues. The germline gives CDR1 KGHDR, CDR2 SFDVKD. The CDR3 DNA sequence: TGTGCCACCTCTATAGCGGGAGGGCCTGAGGAGACCCAGTACTTC. Translating it yields CATSIAGGPEETQYF.

The J gene is TRBJ1-1, the V gene TRBV9; possibly TRBD1 for D (5 bases). The ends were cut back, 0 bases at V and 0 bases at J, with 6 bases in the middle. The CDR3 runs 14 residues. Germline lookup yields CDR1 SGDLS and CDR2 YYNGEE. The chain's CDR3 is CASSVEGVNTEAFF. The CDR3 DNA reads TGTGCCAGCAGCGTAGAAGGGGTGAACACTGAAGCTTTCTTT.